The 26 T cell receptor beta chains given below trace back to one sample, sequenced in a study of CD8+ T cells in alopecia areata. The treatment denotes: oral pan-JAK inhibitor, 5-10 mg twice daily. cDNA prepared by RNA extraction and subsequent reverse transcription served as the template for sequencing. Using immunoSEQ multiplex PCR, the repertoire was profiled, and TCRdb retains in-frame clones only, with some absent. This repertoire shows some 180,000 clones, about 51% found once; its top ten account for 10%. The specimen comprised CD8+ T cells sorted from blood, sampled at week 52, from a patient treated with tofacitinib. The source of these receptors is a human donor with alopecia areata.

Comment on this clone: Other DNA sequences within the sample encode an identical CDR3. The V call is TRBV11-2, the J call TRBJ2-6; TRBD2 is a possible D gene (5 bases). The germline gives CDR1 SGHAT, CDR2 FQNNGV. CDR3 length equals 15 residues. Trimming left V 1 base short and J 4 bases short, with 8 bases between. CDR3 nucleotides: TGTGCCAGCAGCTTAGCGGGGAGAGGGGCCAACGTCCTGACTTTC. This codes for CASSLAGRGANVLTF.

The chain has TRBV15 and TRBJ2-3; TRBD2 matches at 8 bases. The CDR3 contains 14 residues. CDR1 is LNHNV, CDR2 YYDKDF, per germline (reference sequence). The ends lost 7 bases at V and 4 bases at J; junction bases unmatched: 7. CDR3 bases: TGTGCCACCACTGTGCGGGGGGCGTCAGATACGCAGTATTTT. This codes for CATTVRGASDTQYF.

The rearrangement uses TRBV19 and TRBJ2-1, with D uncertain. CDR3 size: 15 residues. Trimming removed 4 bases at V and 0 bases at J, with 10 bases between. CDR1 is LNHDA and CDR2 is SQIVND in the germline V gene (reference sequence). This CDR3 reads CASSKRLSSYNEQFF. The CDR3 DNA is TGTGCCAGTAGTAAACGACTGAGCTCCTACAATGAGCAGTTCTTC.

This clone occurred a few times. This chain links TRBV27 with TRBJ1-1; D is perhaps TRBD1 (5 bases). In germline, CDR1 is MNHEY, CDR2 SMNVEV (reference sequence). The V end was cut by 6 bases, the J end by 5 bases, with 13 bases between. This CDR3 has 13 amino acids. The CDR3 region has the DNA TGTGCCAGCAGCAGGGAGATGGGGACTGAAGCTTTCTTT. Its protein product is CASSREMGTEAFF.

A few counts support this clone. The chain couples TRBV25-1 to TRBJ2-1; D remains ambiguous. V lost 4 bases to trimming and J lost 7 bases, with 5 bases between them. CDR3 length: 11 residues. Germline assignment: CDR1 MGHDK and CDR2 SYGVNS. Here the CDR3 DNA reads TGTGCCAGCAGTGCTCAAAATGAGCAGTTCTTC. Its protein product is CASSAQNEQFF.

Worth noting for this clone: Distinct nucleotide sequences in the sample also encode this CDR3. The V call is TRBV29-1, the J call TRBJ1-2; D gene unclear. Germline assignment: CDR1 SQVTM and CDR2 ANQGSEA. Trimming took 1 base from V and 4 from J, leaving 4 bases between them. This CDR3 has 11 amino acids. CDR3 in DNA: TGCAGCGTTGAAGGTGTCTATGGCTACACCTTC. Translating gives CSVEGVYGYTF.

V usage is TRBV9 and J usage is TRBJ2-1; 11 nucleotides line up with TRBD2. The CDR3 extends over 15 amino acids. Trimming removed 3 bases from V and 3 bases from J; junction bases left unmatched: 2. Germline V gene lookup returns CDR1 SGDLS and CDR2 YYNGEE. The CDR3 DNA reads as TGTGCCAGCAGCGAGACTAGCGGGGTCTACAATGAGCAGTTCTTC. Its translation: CASSETSGVYNEQFF.

This clone was observed a handful of times. This sequence joins TRBV7-9 and TRBJ1-2; D unresolved. V lost 1 base and J lost 4, with 19 bases in between. Germline V lookup: CDR1 SEHNR, CDR2 FQNEAQ (reference sequence). The CDR3 has 17 amino acids. CDR3 protein: CASSLDPLTESFYGYTF. In nucleotides, the CDR3 is TGTGCCAGCAGCTTAGATCCTCTAACCGAGTCGTTCTATGGCTACACCTTC.

The CDR3 DNA follows: TGTGCCAGCAGCTATGAAACCGGGACCCGGGTGGTTGATACGCAGTATTTT. Protein product: CASSYETGTRVVDTQYF. J is TRBJ2-3 and V is TRBV11-2; possibly TRBD1 or TRBD2 for D (5 bases each). Trimming left V 4 bases short and J 6 bases short, with 23 bases between. The CDR3 has 17 amino acids. Germline assignment: CDR1 SGHAT and CDR2 FQNNGV. Based on the CDR3 plus reference TRBV11-2 and TRBJ2-3, the full variable domain is EAGVAQSPRYKIIEKRQSVAFWCNPISGHATLYWYQQILGQGPKLLIQFQNNGVVDDSQLPKDRFSAERLKGVDSTLKIQPAKLEDSAVYLCASSYETGTRVVDTQYFGPGTRLTVL.

The chain links TRBV6-5 to TRBJ1-2; 7 bases agree with TRBD1. The CDR3 loop spans 14 amino acids. V shed 5 bases, J shed 3 bases, and the junction held 6 bases outside the gene matches. CDR1 is MNHEY and CDR2 is SVGAGI in the germline V gene. The CDR3 here is CASSRDSRDYGYTF. As DNA, the CDR3 is TGTGCCAGCAGTCGGGACAGTCGGGACTATGGCTACACCTTC.

V usage is TRBV29-1 and J usage is TRBJ1-1; weak D call: TRBD1 (5 bases). From germline, CDR1 is SQVTM and CDR2 ANQGSEA. V dropped 7 bases and J dropped 0 bases, with 9 bases sitting between them. The CDR3 covers 12 residues. CDR3 loop: CSAKGVNTEAFF. As DNA, the CDR3 is TGCAGCGCGAAAGGGGTGAACACTGAAGCTTTCTTT.

This clone was counted a few times. This chain links TRBV6-6 with TRBJ1-2; no clear D. V gave up 8 bases and J gave up 3 bases, with 16 bases separating them. The CDR3 is 14 amino acids. Per germline, CDR1 MNHNY and CDR2 SVGAGI (reference sequence). CDR3 residues: CASLPEQLHYGYTF. The CDR3 DNA reads as TGTGCCAGCCTACCGGAACAGCTCCACTATGGCTACACCTTC.

J is TRBJ1-1 and V is TRBV29-1; D is unclear. The CDR3 runs 14 residues. CDR1 SQVTM and CDR2 ANQGSEA come from the germline V gene. Trimming took off 4 bases at V and 0 bases at J, with 12 bases between the two ends. The CDR3 spells CSVAHPSMNTEAFF. In DNA, the CDR3 is TGCAGCGTTGCCCACCCGAGCATGAACACTGAAGCTTTCTTT.

The V and J genes are TRBV27 and TRBJ2-7; D is ambiguous. Germline-derived CDR1 and CDR2 are MNHEY and SMNVEV (reference sequence). V was cut by 3 bases and J by 1 base, with 7 bases left in between. The CDR3 sequence is 13 residues long. CDR3 in DNA: TGTGCCAGCAGTTTTCGGAGTTCCTACGAGCAGTACTTC. This codes for CASSFRSSYEQYF.

This clone was found once. The rearrangement links TRBV13 to TRBJ2-7; 8 positions match TRBD1. The trim removed 5 bases at V and 2 bases at J, leaving 5 bases unmatched. This CDR3 contains 14 residues. CDR1 is PRHDT, CDR2 FYEKMQ, per germline (reference sequence). The CDR3 DNA follows: TGTGCCAGCAGCCCCGGACAGGGTACCTACGAGCAGTACTTC. Translating it yields CASSPGQGTYEQYF.

In its sample, this clone ranks as medium-sized (0.01 to 0.1%). J is TRBJ2-7 and V is TRBV11-2, with unresolved D. This CDR3 comprises 15 residues. The germline CDR1 and CDR2 sequences are SGHAT and FQNNGV. Trimming cost V 0 bases and J 0 bases, with 9 bases left between them. In DNA, the CDR3 is TGTGCCAGCAGCTTAGACGTAGTTACCTCCTACGAGCAGTACTTC. It yields the protein CASSLDVVTSYEQYF.

J is TRBJ1-6 and V is TRBV27; D unresolved. V shed 8 bases and J shed 2 bases, with 10 bases lying between them. The CDR3 covers 14 residues. Germline V gene data show CDR1 as MNHEY and CDR2 as SMNVEV (reference sequence). The CDR3 spells CASRHGPYNSPLHF. The CDR3 DNA follows: TGTGCCAGCCGGCACGGGCCCTATAATTCACCCCTCCACTTT.

The chain recombines TRBV10-3 with TRBJ2-7, with D unclear. Germline CDR1 ENHRY, CDR2 SYGVKD. V lost 7 bases and J 2 bases, leaving 12 bases between the germline ends. This CDR3 comprises 13 residues. The CDR3, as DNA: TGTGCCATCATGGGCAGTCTAACCTACGAGCAGTACTTC. This encodes CAIMGSLTYEQYF.

The chain combines TRBV6-6 with TRBJ2-3; 10 bases are a match to TRBD2. The J segment lost 6 bases and the V segment lost 2 bases, leaving 8 bases of the junction unmatched. This CDR3 comprises 16 residues. Germline assignment: CDR1 MNHNY and CDR2 SVGAGI (reference sequence). The CDR3 DNA is TGTGCCAGCAGTTACCGTAGCGGGGGGCCGTCGGATACGCAGTATTTT. Translating gives CASSYRSGGPSDTQYF.

The V gene is TRBV5-1, the J gene TRBJ1-2, with D possibly TRBD1 on 5 matching bases. There are 13 residues in the CDR3. Trimming cost V 1 base and J 13 bases, with 17 bases left between them. The germline CDR1 and CDR2 sequences are SGHRS and YFSETQ. The CDR3 here is CASSLPPELGTTF. The CDR3 DNA sequence: TGCGCCAGCAGCTTGCCCCCCGAGTTGGGGACCACCTTC.

This clone was observed a handful of times. CDR3 sequence reads: CAISEAQWGQDPLNEKLFF. CDR3 sequence (DNA): TGTGCCATCAGTGAGGCTCAATGGGGACAGGACCCACTCAATGAAAAACTGTTTTTT. The chain recombines TRBV10-3 with TRBJ1-4, with TRBD1 identical over 8 bases. With V trimmed by 2 bases and J by 5 bases, 16 bases remained unmatched. The CDR3 is 19 residues long. Germline CDR1 and CDR2: ENHRY and SYGVKD.

This clone was found a few times. The chain joins TRBV13 to TRBJ2-7, with TRBD1 matching 8 bases. Trimming removed 5 bases from V and 0 bases from J; junction bases left unmatched: 9. CDR3 length equals 16 residues. Germline V gene lookup returns CDR1 PRHDT and CDR2 FYEKMQ (reference sequence). The CDR3 region is CASSPVGQGPSYEQYF. The CDR3 DNA follows: TGTGCCAGCAGCCCAGTAGGACAGGGACCCTCCTACGAGCAGTACTTC. Full variable domain (remainder filled in from reference TRBV13 and TRBJ2-7): AAGVIQSPRHLIKEKRETATLKCYPIPRHDTVYWYQQGPGQDPQFLISFYEKMQSDKGSIPDRFSAQQFSDYHSELNMSSLELGDSALYFCASSPVGQGPSYEQYFGPGTRLTVT.

There are a few counts of this clone. The chain is built from TRBV5-4 and TRBJ2-3; the D is unclear. V lost 2 bases and J 4 bases, leaving 11 bases between the germline ends. The CDR3 sequence is 14 residues long. The germline gives CDR1 SGHNT, CDR2 YYREEE (reference sequence). CDR3 bases: TGTGCCAGCAGCTTAGCTAGTTTTGCAGATACGCAGTATTTT. Residues: CASSLASFADTQYF.

This chain connects TRBV5-6 to TRBJ2-7, with a tentative D call TRBD2 (6 bases). Trimming took 1 base from V and 7 from J, leaving 18 bases between them. The germline CDR1 and CDR2 sequences are SGHDT and YYEEEE. The CDR3 is 15 residues long. As DNA, the CDR3 is TGTGCCAGCAGCTTGCGGTTGGGCAGCCGGGAGGAGCAGTACTTC. This codes for CASSLRLGSREEQYF.

A few counts support this clone. In nucleotides, the CDR3 is TGCGCCAGCAGCTCTCGATCAGATACGCAGTATTTT. Translating gives CASSSRSDTQYF. The chain uses TRBV5-1 and TRBJ2-3; D is uncertain. Germline CDR1 is SGHRS and CDR2 is YFSETQ. This CDR3 is 12 amino acids long. V was pared by 3 bases and J by 4 bases, with 6 bases between.

This clone was picked up a small number of times. This sequence joins TRBV12-5 and TRBJ2-7, with D perhaps TRBD2 (5 bases). This CDR3 is 15 amino acids long. Germline values: CDR1 LGHNT, CDR2 FRNRAP. V lost 5 bases, J lost 0 bases, and 14 bases lay in between. In DNA, the CDR3 is TGTGCTAGTGGTCCTCGGGGAGATTCCTCCTACGAGCAGTACTTC. This codes for CASGPRGDSSYEQYF. Full variable domain (outside the CDR3, taken from reference TRBV12-5 and TRBJ2-7): DARVTQTPRHKVTEMGQEVTMRCQPILGHNTVFWYRQTMMQGLELLAYFRNRAPLDDSGMPKDRFSAEMPDATLATLKIQPSEPRDSAVYFCASGPRGDSSYEQYFGPGTRLTVT.